This entry describes one T cell receptor beta chain. Per germline, CDR1 SGHAT and CDR2 FQNNGV. Trimming pared 2 bases from V and 1 base from J, leaving 8 bases between. The CDR3 has 15 amino acids. The data derive from a study of technical replicates of blood from several donors. Clones were read by immunoSEQ multiplex PCR, and TCRdb kept only the in-frame ones, dropping some. The table includes around 70,000 clones, around 97% detected once. This clonotype was sampled from a human donor in good health. The V gene is TRBV11-2, the J gene TRBJ1-4; no clear D gene. The sequencing input was T cells isolated from PBMCs. CDR3 in DNA: TGTGCCAGCAGCTTAAGAGCGGGAACTAATGAAAAACTGTTTTTT. Translation: CASSLRAGTNEKLFF.